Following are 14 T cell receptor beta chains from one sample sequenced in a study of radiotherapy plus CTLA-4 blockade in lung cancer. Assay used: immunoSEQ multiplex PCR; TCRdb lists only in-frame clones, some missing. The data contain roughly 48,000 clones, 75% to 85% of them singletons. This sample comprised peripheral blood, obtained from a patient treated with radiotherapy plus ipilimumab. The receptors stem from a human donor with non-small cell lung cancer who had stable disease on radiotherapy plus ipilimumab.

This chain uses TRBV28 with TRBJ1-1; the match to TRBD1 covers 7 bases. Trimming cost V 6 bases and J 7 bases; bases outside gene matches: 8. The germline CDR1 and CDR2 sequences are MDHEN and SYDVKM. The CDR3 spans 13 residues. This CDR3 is CASSPGGSVEAFF. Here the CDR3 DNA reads TGTGCCAGCAGCCCAGGGGGGTCTGTTGAAGCTTTCTTT.

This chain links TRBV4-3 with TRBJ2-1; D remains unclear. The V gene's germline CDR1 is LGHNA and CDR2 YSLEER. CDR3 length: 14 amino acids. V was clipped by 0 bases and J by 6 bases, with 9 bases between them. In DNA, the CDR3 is TGCGCCAGCAGCCAAGATCCGAACGGCAATGAGCAGTTCTTC. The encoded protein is CASSQDPNGNEQFF.

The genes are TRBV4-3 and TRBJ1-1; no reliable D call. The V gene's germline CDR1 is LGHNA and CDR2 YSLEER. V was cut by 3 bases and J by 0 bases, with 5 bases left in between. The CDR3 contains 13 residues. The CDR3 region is CASSQNLNTEAFF. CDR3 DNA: TGCGCCAGCAGCCAGAACTTGAACACTGAAGCTTTCTTT.

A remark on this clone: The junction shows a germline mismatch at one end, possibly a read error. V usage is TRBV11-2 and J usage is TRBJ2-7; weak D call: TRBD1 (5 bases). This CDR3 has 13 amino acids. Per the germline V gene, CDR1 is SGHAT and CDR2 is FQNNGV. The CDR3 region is CASSLGQGQPVNF. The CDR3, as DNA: TGTGCCAGCAGCTTAGGTCAGGGCCAGCCAGTAAACTTC.

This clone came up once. DNA of the CDR3: TGCGCCAGCAGACCCAGCACCGGGGAGCTGTTTTTT. It encodes CASRPSTGELFF. The V call is TRBV5-1, the J call TRBJ2-2; D is uncertain. The CDR3 consists of 12 residues. The V end was cut by 5 bases, the J end by 4 bases, with 6 bases between. Germline-derived CDR1 and CDR2 are SGHRS and YFSETQ.

The CDR3 spells CASSWPGQGAYEQYF. Written as DNA, the CDR3 is TGTGCCAGCAGCTGGCCGGGACAGGGGGCCTACGAGCAGTACTTC. This rearrangement joins TRBV7-2 to TRBJ2-7, with 11 bases lining up with TRBD1. Looked up from germline, CDR1 is SGHTA and CDR2 is FQGNSA. After removal of 4 bases from V and 2 bases from J, the junction contained 4 bases not matched to a gene. The CDR3 runs 15 residues.

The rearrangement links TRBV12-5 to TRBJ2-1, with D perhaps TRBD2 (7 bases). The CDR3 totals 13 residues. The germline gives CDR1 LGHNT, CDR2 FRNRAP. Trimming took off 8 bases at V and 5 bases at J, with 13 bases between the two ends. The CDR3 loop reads CASKGRGNNEQFF. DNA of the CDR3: TGTGCTAGTAAAGGGAGGGGGAACAATGAGCAGTTCTTC.

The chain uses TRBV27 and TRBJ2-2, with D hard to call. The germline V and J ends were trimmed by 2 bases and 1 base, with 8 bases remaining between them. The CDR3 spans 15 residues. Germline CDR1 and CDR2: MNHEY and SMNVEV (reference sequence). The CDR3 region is CASSLNGGNTGELFF. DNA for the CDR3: TGTGCCAGCAGTTTAAACGGCGGGAACACCGGGGAGCTGTTTTTT.

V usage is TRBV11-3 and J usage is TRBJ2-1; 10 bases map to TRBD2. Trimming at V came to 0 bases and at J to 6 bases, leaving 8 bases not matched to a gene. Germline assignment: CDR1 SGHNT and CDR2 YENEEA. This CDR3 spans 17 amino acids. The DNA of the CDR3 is TGTGCCAGCAGCTTAGATGGTTGGGCTAGCGGGAGCAATGAGCAGTTCTTC. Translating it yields CASSLDGWASGSNEQFF.

Written as DNA, the CDR3 is TGTGCTAGTGGTCTGGATGCCGGGACACCCTGGGGAAACACCATATATTTT. It yields the protein CASGLDAGTPWGNTIYF. The J gene is TRBJ1-3, the V gene TRBV12-5; D possibly corresponds to TRBD1 (6 bases). CDR3 size: 17 residues. V lost 5 bases and J lost 4, with 21 bases in between. CDR1 is LGHNT and CDR2 is FRNRAP in the germline V gene.

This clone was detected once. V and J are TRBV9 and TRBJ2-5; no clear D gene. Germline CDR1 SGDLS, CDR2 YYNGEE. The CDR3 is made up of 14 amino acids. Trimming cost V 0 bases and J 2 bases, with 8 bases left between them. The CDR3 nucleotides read TGTGCCAGCAGCGTAGGATGGAGTCAAGAGACCCAGTACTTC. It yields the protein CASSVGWSQETQYF.

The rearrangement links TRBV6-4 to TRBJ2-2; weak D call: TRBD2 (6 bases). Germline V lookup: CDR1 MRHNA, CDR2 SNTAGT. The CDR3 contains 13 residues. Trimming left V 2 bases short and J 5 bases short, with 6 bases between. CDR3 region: CASSDGTTGELFF. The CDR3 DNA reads TGTGCCAGCAGTGACGGGACTACCGGGGAGCTGTTTTTT.

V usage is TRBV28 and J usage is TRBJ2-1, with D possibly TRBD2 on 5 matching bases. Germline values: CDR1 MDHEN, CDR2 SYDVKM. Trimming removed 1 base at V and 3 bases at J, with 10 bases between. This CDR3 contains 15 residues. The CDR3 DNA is TGTGCCAGCAGTTTATCCCTAGGACTCTACAATGAGCAGTTCTTC. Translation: CASSLSLGLYNEQFF.

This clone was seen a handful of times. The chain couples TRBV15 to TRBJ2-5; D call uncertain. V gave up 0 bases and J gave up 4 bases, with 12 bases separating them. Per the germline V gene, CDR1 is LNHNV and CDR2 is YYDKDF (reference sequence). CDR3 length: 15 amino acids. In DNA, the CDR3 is TGTGCCACCAGCAGAGATTCGGCAGGTCGAGAGACCCAGTACTTC. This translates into CATSRDSAGRETQYF.